This TCR beta chain was found in a study of identical twins. Findings and limits, study-wide: Models underestimated how often monozygotic twins shared out-of-frame TCR alpha.

As regards this clonotype: Antigen specificity is unknown.

The CDR3 contains 16 residues. J lost 2 bases, V lost 2 bases, and 4 bases had no gene match. The germline V gene has CDR1 SGDLS and CDR2 YYNGEE. Each CDR3 protein gets one entry after TCRdb re-called the 5' RACE reads with MiXCR. The sample yields hundreds of thousands of distinct CDR3 sequences, 20% to 25% seen once. The sample was also reused in another study, on T cells expressing NK-cell markers. From that second work: CD3+CD56+NKG2C+, CD3+CD56+NKG2C- and CD3+CD56-NKG2C+ T cells, once sorted, supplied the TCR beta repertoires. Most of the eight sequenced donors were HCMV-seropositive; one was seronegative. Similarly, these clonotypes led the CD3+CD56-NKG2C+ fraction as well in several donors.

Sequencing used CD4+ T cells sorted from blood. This chain joins TRBV9 and TRBJ2-5, with 12 nucleotides matching TRBD2. This receptor was taken from a woman between 18 and 29 years old in good health. CDR3 sequence (DNA): TGTGCCAGCAGCGTCGGAGGACTAGCGGGGCAAGAGACCCAGTACTTC. It specifies CASSVGGLAGQETQYF.